Presented here are 10 T cell receptor beta chains from one specimen sequenced in a study of cytomegalovirus exposure and HLA in healthy donors. With 60 Vbeta and 13 Jbeta primers, the PCR was carried out. Data came from immunoSEQ multiplex PCR; TCRdb stores just in-frame clones and leaves some out. The sample holds under 200,000 clones; roughly 80% are singletons and the top ten take around 0.24%. Sequencing was done on a sample of PBMCs. The source of these receptors is a boy younger than 18 in good health and CMV-seronegative.

This clone turned up a few times. The V call is TRBV7-9, the J call TRBJ1-5, with D tentatively TRBD1 (5 bases). There are 15 residues in the CDR3. Trimming took 5 bases from V and 0 from J, leaving 11 bases between them. Germline assignment: CDR1 SEHNR and CDR2 FQNEAQ (reference sequence). The CDR3 DNA is TGTGCCAGCAGCCGAGACAGCTATAGCAATCAGCCCCAGCATTTT. It encodes CASSRDSYSNQPQHF.

This clone was seen a single time. The chain couples TRBV5-8 to TRBJ1-2; a possible D gene is TRBD1 (6 bases). Germline values: CDR1 SGHTS, CDR2 YDEGEE. The CDR3 runs to 15 residues. V was clipped by 5 bases and J by 9 bases, with 23 bases between them. The CDR3 here is CASRLQGFVVISYTF. DNA for the CDR3: TGTGCCAGCAGGTTACAGGGTTTTGTGGTTATAAGCTACACCTTC.

The chain employs TRBV19 and TRBJ2-7, with 14 bases fitting TRBD2. Looked up from germline, CDR1 is LNHDA and CDR2 is SQIVND (reference sequence). J lost 5 bases, V lost 6 bases, and 9 bases had no gene match. The CDR3 contains 16 residues. CDR3 nucleotides: TGTGCCAGTAGGGACAGACGGACTAGCGGGAGGAACGAGCAGTACTTC. Its protein product is CASRDRRTSGRNEQYF.

The chain combines TRBV12-5 with TRBJ2-7; 8 bases line up with TRBD1. There are 14 residues in the CDR3. V shed 5 bases, J shed 5 bases, and the junction held 8 bases outside the gene matches. The germline V gene encodes CDR1 LGHNT and CDR2 FRNRAP. CDR3 sequence (DNA): TGTGCTAGTGGTCCCGGACAGGGAGGTCACGAGCAGTACTTC. Amino acid sequence: CASGPGQGGHEQYF.

The gene calls are TRBV2 and TRBJ1-4, with 10 bases aligning to TRBD1. Looked up from germline, CDR1 is SNHLY and CDR2 is FYNNEI. CDR3 length equals 18 residues. The ends lost 5 bases at V and 1 base at J; junction bases unmatched: 10. CDR3 nucleotide sequence: TGTGCCAGCAGTCTTCGGACAGGGGGTGCGGGAACTAATGAAAAACTGTTTTTT. This gives the protein CASSLRTGGAGTNEKLFF.

The rearrangement uses TRBV7-2 and TRBJ2-1; 10 positions match TRBD2. Germline V CDR1 and CDR2: SGHTA, FQGNSA. There are 17 residues in the CDR3. Germline trimming cut 5 bases from V and 6 bases from J; bases unmatched to any gene: 13. The CDR3 reads CASSQYLGLAETNEQFF. Here the CDR3 DNA reads TGTGCCAGCAGCCAGTACCTCGGACTAGCGGAGACCAATGAGCAGTTCTTC.

J is TRBJ1-5 and V is TRBV10-1; TRBD1 aligns across 12 bases. Unmatched junction bases numbered 7, after V lost 8 bases and J lost 5 bases. From germline, CDR1 is WNHNN and CDR2 SYGVQD (reference sequence). There are 15 residues in the CDR3. The CDR3 loop is CASFKGQGAHQPQHF. For the CDR3, the DNA is TGCGCCAGCTTTAAGGGACAGGGGGCGCATCAGCCCCAGCATTTT.

The chain uses TRBV5-1 and TRBJ2-3; 12 nucleotides align to TRBD1. The V and J ends lost 4 bases and 5 bases, in that order; junction bases with no gene match: 5. The CDR3 contains 15 residues. Germline-derived CDR1 and CDR2 are SGHRS and YFSETQ. The CDR3 loop reads CASSPGTGGVDTQYF. The CDR3, as DNA: TGCGCCAGCAGCCCCGGGACAGGGGGCGTAGATACGCAGTATTTT.

This clone came up once. The chain couples TRBV5-1 to TRBJ1-3, with 11 bases that match TRBD1. The germline V gene has CDR1 SGHRS and CDR2 YFSETQ. The CDR3 sequence is 17 residues long. V dropped 0 bases and J dropped 1; count of bases not matched to a gene: 3. The CDR3 region has the DNA TGCGCCAGCAGCTTGGAGGGGACAGGGGGTTCTGGAAACACCATATATTTT. Translated: CASSLEGTGGSGNTIYF.

The chain couples TRBV29-1 to TRBJ1-2; 7 nucleotides match TRBD1. Germline loops: CDR1 SQVTM, CDR2 ANQGSEA. J was trimmed by 0 bases and V by 4 bases; bases with no gene match: 5. CDR3 length: 14 amino acids. CDR3 sequence reads: CSVGRQGPNYGYTF. The CDR3 DNA sequence: TGCAGCGTTGGCCGACAGGGCCCTAACTATGGCTACACCTTC.